This TCR beta chain is from a study of cytomegalovirus exposure and HLA in healthy donors. This PCR relied on a set of 60 Vbeta primers and 13 Jbeta primers. Sequencing used immunoSEQ multiplex PCR; TCRdb keeps in-frame clones, though not all of them. This sample has some 130,000 clones; 79% occur once, and the top ten carry 6.5% to 7%. Only a few counts were recorded for this clone. The CDR3 is made up of 14 amino acids. The V gene's germline CDR1 is PRHDT and CDR2 FYEKMQ (reference sequence). V dropped 1 base and J dropped 2; count of bases not matched to a gene: 1. The source of this sequence is a man aged 35 to 55 in good health and CMV-seropositive. Sequencing input: PBMCs. The V gene is TRBV13, the J gene TRBJ2-7; 8 bases line up with TRBD1. CDR3 protein: CASSLVGQAYEQYF. The CDR3 DNA sequence: TGTGCCAGCAGCTTAGTGGGACAGGCCTACGAGCAGTACTTC.